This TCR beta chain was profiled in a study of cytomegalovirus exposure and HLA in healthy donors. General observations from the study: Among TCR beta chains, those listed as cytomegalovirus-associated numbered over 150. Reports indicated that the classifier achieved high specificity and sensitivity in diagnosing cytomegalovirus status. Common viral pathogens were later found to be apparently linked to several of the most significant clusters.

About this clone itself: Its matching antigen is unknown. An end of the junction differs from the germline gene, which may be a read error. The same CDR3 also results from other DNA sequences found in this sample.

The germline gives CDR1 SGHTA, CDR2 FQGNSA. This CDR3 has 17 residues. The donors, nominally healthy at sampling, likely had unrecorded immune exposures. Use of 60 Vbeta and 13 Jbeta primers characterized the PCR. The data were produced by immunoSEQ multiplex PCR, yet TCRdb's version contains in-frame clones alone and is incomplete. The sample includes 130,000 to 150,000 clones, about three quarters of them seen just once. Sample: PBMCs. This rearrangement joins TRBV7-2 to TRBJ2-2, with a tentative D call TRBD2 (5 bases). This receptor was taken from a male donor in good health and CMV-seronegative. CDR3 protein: CASSLALKTGWGGELFF. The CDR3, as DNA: TGTGCCAGTAGCTTAGCGCTAAAGACGGGATGGGGCGGGGAGCTGTTTTTT.